This T cell receptor (beta chain) came from a study of blood T cell repertoires in COVID-19. Authors' processing steps: It was from reference gene primer amplification that nucleated cell counts were estimated. Only in-frame clones appear in the TCRdb table, and some are missing; sequencing was by immunoSEQ multiplex PCR. V and J calls and clone size are those listed in that table; D and trimming were worked out from the DNA. The table shows more than 95,000 clones, with about 80% occurring only once. The CDR3 runs 15 residues. Germline values: CDR1 ENHRY, CDR2 SYGVKD. The junction had 2 bases not matched to a gene; V was cut back by 0 bases and J by 1 base.

The chain employs TRBV10-3 and TRBJ2-5, with TRBD2 matching 7 bases. This receptor was obtained from a man in his sixties or seventies with active or convalescent COVID-19. The source material was peripheral blood. DNA for the CDR3: TGTGCCATCAGTGAGTCGGGACTAACCCAAGAGACCCAGTACTTC. Residues: CAISESGLTQETQYF.